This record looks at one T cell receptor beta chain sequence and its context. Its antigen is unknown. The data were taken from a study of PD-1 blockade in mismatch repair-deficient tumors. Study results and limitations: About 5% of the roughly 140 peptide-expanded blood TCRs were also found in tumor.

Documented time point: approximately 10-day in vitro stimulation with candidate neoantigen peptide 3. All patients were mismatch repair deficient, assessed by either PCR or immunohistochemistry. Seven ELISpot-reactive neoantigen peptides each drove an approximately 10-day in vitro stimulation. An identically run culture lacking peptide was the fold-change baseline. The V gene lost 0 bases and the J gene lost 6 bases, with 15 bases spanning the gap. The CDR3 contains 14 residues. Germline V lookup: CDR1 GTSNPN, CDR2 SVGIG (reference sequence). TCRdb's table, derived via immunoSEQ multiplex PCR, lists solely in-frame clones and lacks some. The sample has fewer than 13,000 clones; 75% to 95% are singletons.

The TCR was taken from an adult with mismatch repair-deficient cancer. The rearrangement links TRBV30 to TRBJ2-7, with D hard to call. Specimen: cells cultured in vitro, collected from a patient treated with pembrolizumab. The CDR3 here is CAWSVPRIKPEQYF. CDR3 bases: TGTGCCTGGAGTGTACCGCGAATTAAGCCCGAGCAGTACTTC.